The present T cell receptor (beta chain) was sequenced within a study of shared clonotypes between healthy human individuals. General observations from the study: Sampling covered blood only; tissue repertoires likely differ.

The V end was cut by 1 base, the J end by 3 bases, with 13 bases between. Germline V gene data show CDR1 as GTSNPN and CDR2 as SVGIG (reference sequence). The CDR3 is 14 residues long. This table comes from immunoSEQ multiplex PCR, and its TCRdb copy is limited to in-frame clones, with some not included. This table has around 690,000 clones, roughly 91% appearing once. To note about this clone: Its matching antigen is unknown.

The sequenced sample was memory CD8+ T cells from PBMCs. The sample's subset: CD45RO+ cells pooled with CCR7-negative TemRA cells. The gene calls are TRBV30 and TRBJ2-7, with no clear D. The clonotype originates from a man between 18 and 35 years old in good health. Some clones in this sample may be carry-over from other donors' samples. CDR3 loop: CAWSGTTPGYEQYF. The CDR3 DNA reads TGTGCCTGGAGTGGAACCACGCCAGGCTACGAGCAGTACTTC.